This T cell receptor beta chain was observed in a study of B cell selection in AIRE deficiency. Study-level findings and limits: AIRE-deficient Tconv and Treg repertoires matched healthy donors in TCRBV, CDR3 length, diversity. With only TCRbeta sequenced, roughly 40% of shared healthy Treg sequences overlapped Tconv. Shorter CDR3s marked shared Treg sequences, biased toward few non-templated insertions.

This CDR3 has 14 residues. From germline, CDR1 is LGHNA and CDR2 YNFKEQ. Losses at the gene ends were 4 bases for V and 5 bases for J; bases not matched to a gene: 5. Assay used: immunoSEQ multiplex PCR; TCRdb lists only in-frame clones, some missing. The sample lists over 20,000 clones, about 93% occurring once. Sorted regulatory T cells were CD4-positive, CD25-high and CD127-low or negative. Unrelated healthy donors provided the controls. Points on this clone: The antigen is undetermined.

This receptor was obtained from a human donor in good health. The chain recombines TRBV4-2 with TRBJ1-1; TRBD1 matches at 9 bases. The material sequenced was CD4+CD25+ Tregs sorted from PBMCs. The CDR3 loop reads CASSPTGGGTEAFF. Written as DNA, the CDR3 is TGTGCCAGCAGCCCGACAGGGGGGGGAACTGAAGCTTTCTTT.